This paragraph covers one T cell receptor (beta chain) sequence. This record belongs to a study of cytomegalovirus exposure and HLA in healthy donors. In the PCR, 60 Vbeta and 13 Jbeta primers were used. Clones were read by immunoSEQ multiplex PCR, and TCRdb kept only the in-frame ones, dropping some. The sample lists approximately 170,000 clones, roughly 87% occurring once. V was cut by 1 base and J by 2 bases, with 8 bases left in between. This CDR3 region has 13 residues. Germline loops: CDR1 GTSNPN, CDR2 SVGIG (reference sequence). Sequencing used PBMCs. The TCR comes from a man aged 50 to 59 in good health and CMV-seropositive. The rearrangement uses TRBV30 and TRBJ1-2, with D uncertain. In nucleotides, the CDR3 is TGTGCCTGGAGTGGACAATCCAACTATGGCTACACCTTC. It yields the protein CAWSGQSNYGYTF. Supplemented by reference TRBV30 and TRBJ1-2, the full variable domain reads SQTIHQWPATLVQPVGSPLSLECTVEGTSNPNLYWYRQAAGRGLQLLFYSVGIGQISSEVPQNLSASRPQDRQFILSSKKLLLSDSGFYLCAWSGQSNYGYTFGSGTRLTVV.